This is a list of T cell receptor beta chains from one sample in a study of T-cell memory formation after mild COVID-19. TCRdb recomputed calls from the 5' RACE reads with MiXCR, one row per CDR3 protein. The sample records 110,000 to 150,000 distinct CDR3 sequences, around 27% being singletons. Sequenced material: PBMCs or a T cell subset sorted from them (not recorded which). All receptors derive from an adult woman who had mild COVID-19 (a few samples of this study predate the infection). Cell type and time point are not known. CDR3s include the opening cysteine and the closing phenylalanine or tryptophan. Each record gives: CDR3 protein, J gene, V gene, CDR3 length.

cdr3_aa: CASSFQAVNPNYGYTF; j_call: TRBJ1-2; v_call: TRBV5-5; cdr3_length: 16
cdr3_aa: CASSYSSLTDTQYF; j_call: TRBJ2-3; v_call: TRBV6-2/TRBV6-3; cdr3_length: 14
cdr3_aa: CASSEERRGVGSYEQYF; j_call: TRBJ2-7; v_call: TRBV6-1; cdr3_length: 17
cdr3_aa: CSVAGTSSRNEQFF; j_call: TRBJ2-1; v_call: TRBV29-1; cdr3_length: 14
cdr3_aa: CATSRGTGGETQYF; j_call: TRBJ2-5; v_call: TRBV15; cdr3_length: 14
cdr3_aa: CATGGLSSYEQYF; j_call: TRBJ2-7; v_call: TRBV19; cdr3_length: 13
cdr3_aa: CASRGTSGSRGNEQFF; j_call: TRBJ2-1; v_call: TRBV27; cdr3_length: 16
cdr3_aa: CATSDAGADNQPQHF; j_call: TRBJ1-5; v_call: TRBV24-1; cdr3_length: 15
cdr3_aa: CASSGAGTGASYEQYF; j_call: TRBJ2-7; v_call: TRBV9; cdr3_length: 16
cdr3_aa: CASSLGYGREQQYF; j_call: TRBJ2-7; v_call: TRBV5-5; cdr3_length: 14
cdr3_aa: CASSTRDRGIGETQYF; j_call: TRBJ2-5; v_call: TRBV13; cdr3_length: 16
cdr3_aa: CASSSAVIQPQHF; j_call: TRBJ1-5; v_call: TRBV12-3/TRBV12-4; cdr3_length: 13
cdr3_aa: CASSSGQTENEQFF; j_call: TRBJ2-1; v_call: TRBV5-6; cdr3_length: 14
cdr3_aa: CASSLTGGHPGTYEQYF; j_call: TRBJ2-7; v_call: TRBV12-3/TRBV12-4; cdr3_length: 17
cdr3_aa: CASSLKTHSYEQYF; j_call: TRBJ2-7; v_call: TRBV7-9; cdr3_length: 14
cdr3_aa: CASSPSGGLNEQFF; j_call: TRBJ2-1; v_call: TRBV9; cdr3_length: 14
cdr3_aa: CASSLNSGRTDTQYF; j_call: TRBJ2-3; v_call: TRBV7-6; cdr3_length: 15
cdr3_aa: CASSLGRHLTEKLFF; j_call: TRBJ1-4; v_call: TRBV13; cdr3_length: 15
cdr3_aa: CASSLTGTASYEQYF; j_call: TRBJ2-7; v_call: TRBV5-1; cdr3_length: 15
cdr3_aa: CASSSTPTGAGELFF; j_call: TRBJ2-2; v_call: TRBV7-8; cdr3_length: 15
cdr3_aa: CASSFGTGSYEQYF; j_call: TRBJ2-7; v_call: TRBV5-1; cdr3_length: 14
cdr3_aa: CSVEGGSGGRTEAFF; j_call: TRBJ1-1; v_call: TRBV29-1; cdr3_length: 15
cdr3_aa: CASSPIDGENTEAFF; j_call: TRBJ1-1; v_call: TRBV12-3/TRBV12-4; cdr3_length: 15
cdr3_aa: CASSFLPDGAGGTDTQYF; j_call: TRBJ2-3; v_call: TRBV12-3/TRBV12-4; cdr3_length: 18
cdr3_aa: CASSPRLAGASTDTQYF; j_call: TRBJ2-3; v_call: TRBV14; cdr3_length: 17
cdr3_aa: CASSDEDLTSYEQYF; j_call: TRBJ2-7; v_call: TRBV11-2; cdr3_length: 15
cdr3_aa: CASSQPPWEVDTEAFF; j_call: TRBJ1-1; v_call: TRBV4-1; cdr3_length: 16
cdr3_aa: CSARHYSGTSGRGGYYNEQFF; j_call: TRBJ2-1; v_call: TRBV20-1; cdr3_length: 21
cdr3_aa: CASSTSGGGRRETQYF; j_call: TRBJ2-5; v_call: TRBV19; cdr3_length: 16
cdr3_aa: CASSYAGQRSFDEQYF; j_call: TRBJ2-7; v_call: TRBV5-1; cdr3_length: 16
cdr3_aa: CASSREARGGYEQYF; j_call: TRBJ2-7; v_call: TRBV12-3/TRBV12-4; cdr3_length: 15
cdr3_aa: CASSLSAGVGYEQFF; j_call: TRBJ2-1; v_call: TRBV27; cdr3_length: 15
cdr3_aa: CATSKTETNTGELFF; j_call: TRBJ2-2; v_call: TRBV24-1; cdr3_length: 15
cdr3_aa: CASSLPPAGGTFSETQYF; j_call: TRBJ2-5; v_call: TRBV6-5; cdr3_length: 18
cdr3_aa: CASSYPDNEQFF; j_call: TRBJ2-1; v_call: TRBV6-2/TRBV6-3; cdr3_length: 12
cdr3_aa: CASSPGTGFDEQYF; j_call: TRBJ2-7; v_call: TRBV18; cdr3_length: 14
cdr3_aa: CASSLADEQYF; j_call: TRBJ2-7; v_call: TRBV5-1; cdr3_length: 11
cdr3_aa: CASGTGFRETQYF; j_call: TRBJ2-5; v_call: TRBV12-3/TRBV12-4; cdr3_length: 13
cdr3_aa: CASSSFMSPGYEQYF; j_call: TRBJ2-7; v_call: TRBV7-9; cdr3_length: 15
cdr3_aa: CASSYTQRGGLGDTQYF; j_call: TRBJ2-3; v_call: TRBV5-1; cdr3_length: 17